This TCR beta chain was recovered during a study of shared clonotypes between healthy human individuals. Generated by immunoSEQ multiplex PCR, the TCRdb table keeps only in-frame clones and is missing some. Of over 95,000 clones in the sample, over 65% were seen once. Trimming left V 5 bases short and J 1 base short, with 15 bases between. This CDR3 spans 15 amino acids. The germline CDR1 and CDR2 sequences are SEHNR and FQNEAQ (reference sequence). The material sequenced was memory CD8+ T cells sorted from blood. Subset in this sample: CD45RO+ cells pooled with CCR7-negative TemRA cells. The V call is TRBV7-9, the J call TRBJ2-7; possibly TRBD2 for D (6 bases). The clonotype originates from a woman younger than 45 in good health. CDR3 nucleotide sequence: TGTGCCAGCAGCCAACGCGGGGCTCTATCCTACGAGCAGTACTTC. Protein: CASSQRGALSYEQYF.